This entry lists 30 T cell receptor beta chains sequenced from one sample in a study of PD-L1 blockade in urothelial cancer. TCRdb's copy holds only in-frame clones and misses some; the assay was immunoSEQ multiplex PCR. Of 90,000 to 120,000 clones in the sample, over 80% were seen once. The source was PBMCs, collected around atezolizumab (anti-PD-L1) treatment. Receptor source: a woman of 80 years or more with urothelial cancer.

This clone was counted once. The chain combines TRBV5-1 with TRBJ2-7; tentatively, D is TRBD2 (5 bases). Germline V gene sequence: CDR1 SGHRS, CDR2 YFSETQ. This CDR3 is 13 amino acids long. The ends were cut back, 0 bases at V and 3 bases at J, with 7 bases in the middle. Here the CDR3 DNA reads TGCGCCAGCAGCTTGGAGGGAGTCTACGAGCAGTACTTC. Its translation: CASSLEGVYEQYF.

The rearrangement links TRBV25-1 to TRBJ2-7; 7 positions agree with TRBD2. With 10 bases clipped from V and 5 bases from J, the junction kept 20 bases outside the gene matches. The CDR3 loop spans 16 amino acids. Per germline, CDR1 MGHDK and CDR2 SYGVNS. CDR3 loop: CATATWGEGRADEQYF. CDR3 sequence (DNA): TGTGCCACAGCCACATGGGGGGAGGGCCGCGCGGACGAGCAGTACTTC.

Here the CDR3 DNA reads TGTGCCAGCACCCAGGGGGGCAGGAGCTATGGCTACACCTTC. Translated: CASTQGGRSYGYTF. The chain combines TRBV28 with TRBJ1-2, with 7 positions matching TRBD1. The CDR3 sequence is 14 residues long. Germline V gives CDR1 MDHEN, CDR2 SYDVKM. The V and J ends lost 7 bases and 4 bases, in that order; junction bases with no gene match: 9.

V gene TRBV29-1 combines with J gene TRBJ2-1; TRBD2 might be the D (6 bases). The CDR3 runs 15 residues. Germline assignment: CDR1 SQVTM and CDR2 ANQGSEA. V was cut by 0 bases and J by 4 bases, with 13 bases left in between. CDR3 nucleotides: TGCAGCGTTGAAGATTATAGCGGAGCATACAATGAGCAGTTCTTC. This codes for CSVEDYSGAYNEQFF.

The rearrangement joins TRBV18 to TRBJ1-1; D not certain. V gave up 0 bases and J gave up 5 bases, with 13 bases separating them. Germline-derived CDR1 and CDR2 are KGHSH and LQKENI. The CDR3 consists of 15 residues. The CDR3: CASSPPNFSLTEAFF. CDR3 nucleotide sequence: TGTGCCAGCTCACCACCGAATTTTAGTTTGACTGAAGCTTTCTTT. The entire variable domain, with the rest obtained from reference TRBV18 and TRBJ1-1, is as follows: NAGVMQNPRHLVRRRGQEARLRCSPMKGHSHVYWYRQLPEEGLKFMVYLQKENIIDESGMPKERFSAEFPKEGPSILRIQQVVRGDSAAYFCASSPPNFSLTEAFFGQGTRLTVV.

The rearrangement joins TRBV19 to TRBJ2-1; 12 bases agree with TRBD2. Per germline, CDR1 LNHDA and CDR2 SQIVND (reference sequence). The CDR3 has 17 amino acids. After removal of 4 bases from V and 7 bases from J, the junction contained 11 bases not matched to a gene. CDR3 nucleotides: TGTGCCAGTAGTACGGGGCGACTAGCGGGAGTGGGTAATGAGCAGTTCTTC. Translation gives CASSTGRLAGVGNEQFF.

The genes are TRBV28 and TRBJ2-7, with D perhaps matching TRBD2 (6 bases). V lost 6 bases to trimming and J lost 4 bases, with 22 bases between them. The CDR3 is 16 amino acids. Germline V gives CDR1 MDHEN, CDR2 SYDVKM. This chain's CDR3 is CASSSQTGGPPYEQYF. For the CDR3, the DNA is TGTGCCAGCAGCTCTCAAACCGGAGGGCCCCCTTACGAGCAGTACTTC.

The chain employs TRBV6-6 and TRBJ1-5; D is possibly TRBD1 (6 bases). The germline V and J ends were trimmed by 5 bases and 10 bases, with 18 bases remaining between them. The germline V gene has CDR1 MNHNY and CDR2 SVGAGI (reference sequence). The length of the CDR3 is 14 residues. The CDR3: CASSLSEQGRPQHF. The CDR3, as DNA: TGTGCCAGCAGTCTATCAGAACAGGGCCGTCCCCAGCATTTT.

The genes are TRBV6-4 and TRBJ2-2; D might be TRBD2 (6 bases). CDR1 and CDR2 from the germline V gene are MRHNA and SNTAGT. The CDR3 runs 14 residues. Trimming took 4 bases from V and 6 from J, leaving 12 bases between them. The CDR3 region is CASSATRIAGELFF. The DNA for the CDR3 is TGTGCCAGCAGTGCGACTAGAATCGCCGGGGAGCTGTTTTTT.

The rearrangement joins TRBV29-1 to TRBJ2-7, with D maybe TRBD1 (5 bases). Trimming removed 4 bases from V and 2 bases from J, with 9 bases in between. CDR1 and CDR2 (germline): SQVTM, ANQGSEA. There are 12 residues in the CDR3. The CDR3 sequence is CSVGQGTYEQYF. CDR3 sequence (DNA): TGCAGCGTTGGTCAGGGTACCTACGAGCAGTACTTC.

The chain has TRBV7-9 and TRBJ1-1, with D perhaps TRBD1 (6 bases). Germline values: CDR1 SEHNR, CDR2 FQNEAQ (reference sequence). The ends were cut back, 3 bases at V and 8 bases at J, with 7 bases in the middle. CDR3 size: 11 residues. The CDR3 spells CASSFTGEAFF. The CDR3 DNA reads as TGTGCCAGCAGCTTTACAGGGGAAGCTTTCTTT.

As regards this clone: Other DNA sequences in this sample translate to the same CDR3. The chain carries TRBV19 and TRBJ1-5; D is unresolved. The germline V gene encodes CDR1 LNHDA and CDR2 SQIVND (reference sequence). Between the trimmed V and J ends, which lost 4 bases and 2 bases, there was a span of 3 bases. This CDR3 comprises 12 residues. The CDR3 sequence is CASSTGNQPQHF. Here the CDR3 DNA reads TGTGCCAGTAGTACAGGCAATCAGCCCCAGCATTTT.

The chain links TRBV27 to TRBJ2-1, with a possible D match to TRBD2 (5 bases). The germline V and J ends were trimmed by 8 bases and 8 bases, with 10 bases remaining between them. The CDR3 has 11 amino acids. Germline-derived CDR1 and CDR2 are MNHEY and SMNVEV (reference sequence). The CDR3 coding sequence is TGTGCCAGCTCAAGACTACATGAGCAGTTCTTC. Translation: CASSRLHEQFF.

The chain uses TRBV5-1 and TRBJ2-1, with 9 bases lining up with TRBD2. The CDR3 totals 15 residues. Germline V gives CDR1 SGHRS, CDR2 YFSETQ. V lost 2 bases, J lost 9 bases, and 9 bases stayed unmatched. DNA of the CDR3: TGCGCCAGCAGCTTCTTATCAGCGGGAGGCCGTGAGCAGTTCTTC. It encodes CASSFLSAGGREQFF.

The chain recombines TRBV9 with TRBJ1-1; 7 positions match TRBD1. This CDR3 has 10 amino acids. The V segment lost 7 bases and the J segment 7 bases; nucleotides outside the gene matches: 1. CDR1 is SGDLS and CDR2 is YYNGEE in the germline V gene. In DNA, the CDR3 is TGTGCCAGCCAGGGGGATGAAGCTTTCTTT. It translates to CASQGDEAFF. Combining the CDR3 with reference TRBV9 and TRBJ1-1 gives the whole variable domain DSGVTQTPKHLITATGQRVTLRCSPRSGDLSVYWYQQSLDQGLQFLIQYYNGEERAKGNILERFSAQQFPDLHSELNLSSLELGDSALYFCASQGDEAFFGQGTRLTVV.

The CDR3 region has the DNA TGTGCCAGCAGCTTAGGGGTATCGGGAGATACGCAGTATTTT. Its protein product is CASSLGVSGDTQYF. The V and J genes are TRBV11-2 and TRBJ2-3; D not certain. CDR1 and CDR2 (germline): SGHAT, FQNNGV. The ends were cut back, 1 base at V and 5 bases at J, with 10 bases in the middle. This CDR3 has 14 residues.

CDR3 in amino acids: CAQGSGYGYTF. The CDR3 nucleotides are TGTGCCCAGGGATCTGGATATGGCTACACCTTC. The rearrangement links TRBV30 to TRBJ1-2, with a possible D match to TRBD1 (5 bases). The CDR3 length is 11 residues. V gave up 8 bases and J gave up 5 bases, with 12 bases separating them. Germline loops: CDR1 GTSNPN, CDR2 SVGIG (reference sequence).

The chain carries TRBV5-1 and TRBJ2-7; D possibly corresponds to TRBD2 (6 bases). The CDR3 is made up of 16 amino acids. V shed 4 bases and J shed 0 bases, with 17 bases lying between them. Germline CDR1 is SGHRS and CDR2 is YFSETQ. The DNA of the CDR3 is TGCGCCAGCAGCCCCGGAGGGGCGGCAAGCTCCTACGAGCAGTACTTC. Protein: CASSPGGAASSYEQYF.

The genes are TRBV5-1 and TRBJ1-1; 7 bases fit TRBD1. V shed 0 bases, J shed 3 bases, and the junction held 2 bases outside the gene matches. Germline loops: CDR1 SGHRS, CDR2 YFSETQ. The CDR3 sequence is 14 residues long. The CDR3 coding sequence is TGCGCCAGCAGCTTGGGCAGGGGGGACACTGAAGCTTTCTTT. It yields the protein CASSLGRGDTEAFF.

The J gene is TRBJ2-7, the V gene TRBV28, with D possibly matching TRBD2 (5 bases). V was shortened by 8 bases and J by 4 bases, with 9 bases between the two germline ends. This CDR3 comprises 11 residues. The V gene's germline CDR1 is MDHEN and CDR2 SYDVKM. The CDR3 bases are TGTGCCAGCGCCGGGAAGTACGAGCAGTACTTC. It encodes CASAGKYEQYF.

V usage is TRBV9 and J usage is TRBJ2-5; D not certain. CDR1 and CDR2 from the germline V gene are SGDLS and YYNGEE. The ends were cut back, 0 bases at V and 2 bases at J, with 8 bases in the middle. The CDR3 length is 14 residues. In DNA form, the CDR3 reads TGTGCCAGCAGCGTAGGACATCTACAAGAGACCCAGTACTTC. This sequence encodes CASSVGHLQETQYF.

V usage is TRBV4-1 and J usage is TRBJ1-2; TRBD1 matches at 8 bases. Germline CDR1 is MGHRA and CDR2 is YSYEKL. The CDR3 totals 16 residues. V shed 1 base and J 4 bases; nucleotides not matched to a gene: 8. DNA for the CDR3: TGCGCCAGCAGCCAAGCCTCAGGGGGCGCTCTCTATGGCTACACCTTC. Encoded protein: CASSQASGGALYGYTF.

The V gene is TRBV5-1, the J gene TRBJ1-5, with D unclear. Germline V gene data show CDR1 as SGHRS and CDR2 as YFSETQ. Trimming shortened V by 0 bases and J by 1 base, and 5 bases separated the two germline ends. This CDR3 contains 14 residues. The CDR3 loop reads CASSLGESNQPQHF. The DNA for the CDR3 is TGCGCCAGCAGCTTGGGGGAGAGCAATCAGCCCCAGCATTTT.

CDR3 sequence reads: CASSSTGGPNTEAFF. CDR3 DNA: TGTGCCAGTAGTTCGACAGGGGGCCCGAACACTGAAGCTTTCTTT. V gene TRBV19 combines with J gene TRBJ1-1, with 10 bases identical to TRBD1. The CDR3 contains 15 residues. With V trimmed by 5 bases and J by 1 base, 4 bases remained unmatched. CDR1 LNHDA and CDR2 SQIVND come from the germline V gene (reference sequence). Together with reference TRBV19 and TRBJ1-1, the CDR3 gives the full variable domain: DGGITQSPKYLFRKEGQNVTLSCEQNLNHDAMYWYRQDPGQGLRLIYYSQIVNDFQKGDIAEGYSVSREKKESFPLTVTSAQKNPTAFYLCASSSTGGPNTEAFFGQGTRLTVV.

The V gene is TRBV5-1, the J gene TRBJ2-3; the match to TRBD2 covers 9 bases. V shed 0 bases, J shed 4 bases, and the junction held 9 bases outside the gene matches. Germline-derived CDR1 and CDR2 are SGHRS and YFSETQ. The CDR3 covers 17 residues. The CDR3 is CASSLVVAGDGADTQYF. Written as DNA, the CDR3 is TGCGCCAGCAGCTTGGTGGTAGCGGGAGACGGGGCAGATACGCAGTATTTT. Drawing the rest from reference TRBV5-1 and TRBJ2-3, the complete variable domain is KAGVTQTPRYLIKTRGQQVTLSCSPISGHRSVSWYQQTPGQGLQFLFEYFSETQRNKGNFPGRFSGRQFSNSRSEMNVSTLELGDSALYLCASSLVVAGDGADTQYFGPGTRLTVL.

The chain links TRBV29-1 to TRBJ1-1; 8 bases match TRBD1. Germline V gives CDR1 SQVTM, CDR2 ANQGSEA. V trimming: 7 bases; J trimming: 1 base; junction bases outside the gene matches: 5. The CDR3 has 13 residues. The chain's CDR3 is CSAKGQANTEAFF. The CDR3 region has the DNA TGCAGCGCTAAGGGACAGGCGAACACTGAAGCTTTCTTT.

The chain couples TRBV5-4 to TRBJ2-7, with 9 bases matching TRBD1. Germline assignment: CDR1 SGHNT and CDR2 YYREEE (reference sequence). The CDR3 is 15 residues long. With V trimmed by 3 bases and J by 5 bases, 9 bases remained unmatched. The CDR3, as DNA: TGTGCCAGCAGCTCTTTTGGACAGGGGAGCCACGAGCAGTACTTC. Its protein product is CASSSFGQGSHEQYF.

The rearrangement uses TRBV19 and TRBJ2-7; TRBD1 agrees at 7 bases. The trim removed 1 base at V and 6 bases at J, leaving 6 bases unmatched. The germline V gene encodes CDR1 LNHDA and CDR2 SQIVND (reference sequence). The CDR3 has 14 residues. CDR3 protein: CASSIGEGGGEQYF. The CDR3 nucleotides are TGTGCCAGTAGTATAGGAGAAGGGGGCGGCGAGCAGTACTTC.

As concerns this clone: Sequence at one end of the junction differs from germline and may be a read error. In DNA, the CDR3 is TGTGCCAGCAGTTTAGCGGGAGGCCCATCCTACGAGCAGTACTTC. It translates to CASSLAGGPSYEQYF. The V gene is TRBV7-8, the J gene TRBJ2-7, with TRBD2 matching 10 bases. The CDR3 contains 15 residues. Looked up from germline, CDR1 is SGHVS and CDR2 is FQNEAQ.

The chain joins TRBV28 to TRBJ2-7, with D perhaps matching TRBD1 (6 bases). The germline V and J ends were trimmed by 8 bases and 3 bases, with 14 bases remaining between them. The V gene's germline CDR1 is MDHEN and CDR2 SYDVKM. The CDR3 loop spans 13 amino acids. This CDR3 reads CASGTGPFYEQYF. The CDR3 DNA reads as TGTGCCAGCGGAACAGGGCCTTTCTACGAGCAGTACTTC. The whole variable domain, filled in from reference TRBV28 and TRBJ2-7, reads DVKVTQSSRYLVKRTGEKVFLECVQDMDHENMFWYRQDPGLGLRLIYFSYDVKMKEKGDIPEGYSVSREKKERFSLILESASTNQTSMYLCASGTGPFYEQYFGPGTRLTVT.